Below, one T cell receptor beta chain is given with its context. With a J-beta primer mix and a sample-barcoded 5' primer, a second PCR ran about 7 to 11 cycles. Researchers report that each sample yielded at least 3 million CDR3-containing paired-end reads. TCRdb re-called the 5' RACE reads with MiXCR, one entry per CDR3 protein. The sample yields 1.5 million to 2 million distinct CDR3 sequences, about 28% seen once. This sample is part of a study of blood T cells in healthy people across ages. Trimming shortened V by 6 bases and J by 5 bases, and 6 bases separated the two germline ends. The CDR3 is made up of 10 amino acids. Germline V gene lookup returns CDR1 SQVTM and CDR2 ANQGSEA.

Sequencing was carried out using blood. J is TRBJ2-3 and V is TRBV29-1; D gene uncertain. The origin of this receptor is a woman younger than 45 in good health. The CDR3 loop reads CSVKVDTQYF. The CDR3 bases are TGCAGCGTCAAGGTAGATACGCAGTATTTT.